These 12 T cell receptor beta chains came from one sample sequenced in a study of T cell responses to AZD1222 COVID-19 vaccine. Using immunoSEQ multiplex PCR, the repertoire was profiled, and TCRdb retains in-frame clones only, with some absent. The repertoire includes over 130,000 clones, 90% to 95% of them detected once, and around 5.1% sits in the top ten. The material was peripheral blood, obtained on day 0 of AZD1222 vaccination. Every receptor here comes from an adult in good health.

This clone came up once. The V and J genes are TRBV19 and TRBJ1-3; D perhaps matches TRBD1 (5 bases). Germline V gene data show CDR1 as LNHDA and CDR2 as SQIVND (reference sequence). Trimming removed 6 bases from V and 0 bases from J, with 9 bases in between. This CDR3 contains 14 residues. The CDR3 sequence: CASRTQGSGNTIYF. The CDR3 bases are TGTGCCAGTAGGACCCAGGGCTCTGGAAACACCATATATTTT.

The chain carries TRBV27 and TRBJ2-3, with 8 bases identical to TRBD2. CDR3 size: 16 residues. Trimming removed 4 bases from V and 1 base from J; junction bases left unmatched: 7. Germline V gene lookup returns CDR1 MNHEY and CDR2 SMNVEV (reference sequence). The CDR3 loop is CASSSISGNGTDTQYF. CDR3 DNA sequence: TGTGCCAGCAGTTCGATTAGCGGGAACGGCACAGATACGCAGTATTTT.

This chain joins TRBV11-2 and TRBJ2-3, with TRBD2 identical over 9 bases. Germline V gene data show CDR1 as SGHAT and CDR2 as FQNNGV. This CDR3 has 15 residues. V was pared by 0 bases and J by 5 bases, with 3 bases of the junction left unmatched. CDR3 DNA sequence: TGTGCCAGCAGCTTAGAGCTACTAGCGGGAGATACGCAGTATTTT. Translation: CASSLELLAGDTQYF.

The chain uses TRBV5-5 and TRBJ2-5; no clear D. V lost 4 bases to trimming and J lost 5 bases, with 12 bases between them. CDR3 length equals 13 residues. Germline V CDR1 and CDR2: SGHKS, YYEKEE (reference sequence). The chain's CDR3 is CASSGSHRETQYF. CDR3 sequence (DNA): TGTGCCAGCAGCGGAAGCCACCGCGAGACCCAGTACTTC. Drawing the rest from reference TRBV5-5 and TRBJ2-5, the complete variable domain is DAGVTQSPTHLIKTRGQQVTLRCSPISGHKSVSWYQQVLGQGPQFIFQYYEKEERGRGNFPDRFSARQFPNYSSELNVNALLLGDSALYLCASSGSHRETQYFGPGTRLLVL.

The J gene is TRBJ1-1, the V gene TRBV7-9, with 7 bases fitting TRBD1. The CDR3 consists of 17 residues. V was pared by 4 bases and J by 1 base, with 12 bases of the junction left unmatched. The germline gives CDR1 SEHNR, CDR2 FQNEAQ (reference sequence). This chain's CDR3 is CASSSRLGQLPNTEAFF. Here the CDR3 DNA reads TGTGCCAGCAGCTCTCGATTGGGACAGCTACCGAACACTGAAGCTTTCTTT.

As to this clone: At one end the junction does not follow the germline gene, possibly because of a read error. Written as DNA, the CDR3 is TGTGCCAGCATTGAAATCGGGGACACTGAAGCTTTCTTT. It codes for CASIEIGDTEAFF. The rearrangement joins TRBV6-1 to TRBJ1-1, with D unresolved. Looked up from germline, CDR1 is MNHNS and CDR2 is SASEGT. This CDR3 comprises 13 residues.

This chain connects TRBV24-1 to TRBJ2-3; the D gene could be TRBD1 or TRBD2 (6 bases each). CDR1 is KGHDR and CDR2 is SFDVKD in the germline V gene. The ends were cut back, 7 bases at V and 6 bases at J, with 13 bases in the middle. The CDR3 sequence is 13 residues long. CDR3 protein: CATSPGGADTQYF. CDR3 DNA: TGTGCCACCAGCCCCGGGGGCGCGGATACGCAGTATTTT.

The rearrangement links TRBV19 to TRBJ2-3, with D uncertain. V shed 4 bases and J shed 6 bases, with 14 bases lying between them. Looked up from germline, CDR1 is LNHDA and CDR2 is SQIVND (reference sequence). There are 14 residues in the CDR3. The CDR3 spells CASSTGNLGDTQYF. CDR3 sequence (DNA): TGTGCCAGTAGTACCGGAAACCTGGGGGATACGCAGTATTTT.

The chain has TRBV18 and TRBJ2-5; D is ambiguous. This CDR3 has 15 amino acids. V was trimmed by 1 base and J by 1 base, leaving 10 bases between them. CDR1 and CDR2 from the germline V gene are KGHSH and LQKENI. This CDR3 is CASSPLSNSQETQYF. The CDR3 coding sequence is TGTGCCAGCTCACCACTGTCGAACAGCCAAGAGACCCAGTACTTC.

In nucleotides, the CDR3 is TGTGCCAGCAGTTACGTTCGGGGTAGCGGCTCGTTGGGGGCCGGGGAGCTGTTTTTT. Translated, it gives CASSYVRGSGSLGAGELFF. The rearrangement links TRBV6-2 or TRBV6-3 to TRBJ2-2; weak D call: TRBD2 (6 bases). Trimming stripped 2 bases from V and 6 bases from J, with 25 bases between. This CDR3 comprises 19 residues. The germline V gene has CDR1 MNHEY and CDR2 SVGEGT.

The CDR3 DNA follows: TGTGCCATCAGTGAGTCGAGATCCGGGGGCTCGAATAATTCACCCCTCCACTTT. It specifies CAISESRSGGSNNSPLHF. The chain combines TRBV10-3 with TRBJ1-6, with TRBD1 as a possible D gene (6 bases). Trimming shortened V by 0 bases and J by 5 bases, and 17 bases separated the two germline ends. Germline V gene lookup returns CDR1 ENHRY and CDR2 SYGVKD. The CDR3 is 18 amino acids.

The V gene is TRBV12-3 or TRBV12-4, the J gene TRBJ1-5; D gene ambiguous. V shed 1 base and J shed 5 bases, with 6 bases lying between them. CDR3 length: 13 residues. CDR3 in DNA: TGTGCCAGCAGTTTAGGGGTCGATCAGCCCCAGCATTTT. Residues: CASSLGVDQPQHF.